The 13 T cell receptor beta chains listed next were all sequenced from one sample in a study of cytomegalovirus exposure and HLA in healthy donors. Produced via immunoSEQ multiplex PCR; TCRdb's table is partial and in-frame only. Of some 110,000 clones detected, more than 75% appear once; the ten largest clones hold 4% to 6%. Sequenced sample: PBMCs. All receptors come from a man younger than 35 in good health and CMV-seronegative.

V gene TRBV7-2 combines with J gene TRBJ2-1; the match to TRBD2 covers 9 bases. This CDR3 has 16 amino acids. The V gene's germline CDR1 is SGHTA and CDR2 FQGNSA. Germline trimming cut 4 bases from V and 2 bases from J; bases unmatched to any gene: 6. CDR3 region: CASSSPGTSPYNEQFF. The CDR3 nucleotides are TGTGCCAGCAGCTCCCCCGGGACTAGCCCCTACAATGAGCAGTTCTTC. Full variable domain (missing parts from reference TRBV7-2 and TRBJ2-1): GAGVSQSPSNKVTEKGKDVELRCDPISGHTALYWYRQSLGQGLEFLIYFQGNSAPDKSGLPSDRFSAERTGGSVSTLTIQRTQQEDSAVYLCASSSPGTSPYNEQFFGPGTRLTVL.

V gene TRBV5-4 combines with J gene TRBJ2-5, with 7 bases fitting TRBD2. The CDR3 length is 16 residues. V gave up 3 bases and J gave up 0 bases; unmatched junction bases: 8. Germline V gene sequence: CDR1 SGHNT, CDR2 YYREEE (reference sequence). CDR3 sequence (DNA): TGTGCCAGCAGCTGGGGGACTACTTCGGACCAAGAGACCCAGTACTTC. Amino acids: CASSWGTTSDQETQYF.

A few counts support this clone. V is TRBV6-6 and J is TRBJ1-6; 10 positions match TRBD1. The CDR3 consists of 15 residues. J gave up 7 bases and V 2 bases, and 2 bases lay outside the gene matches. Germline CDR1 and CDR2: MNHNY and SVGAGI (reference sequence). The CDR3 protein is CASSYRDRGNSPLHF. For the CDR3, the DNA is TGTGCCAGCAGTTACCGGGACAGGGGAAATTCACCCCTCCACTTT.

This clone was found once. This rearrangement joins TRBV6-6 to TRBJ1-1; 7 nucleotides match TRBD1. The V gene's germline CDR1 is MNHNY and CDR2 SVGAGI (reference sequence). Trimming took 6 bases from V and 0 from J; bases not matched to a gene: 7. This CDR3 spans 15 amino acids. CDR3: CASRQTGVMNTEAFF. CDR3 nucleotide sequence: TGTGCCAGCAGGCAAACAGGGGTAATGAACACTGAAGCTTTCTTT.

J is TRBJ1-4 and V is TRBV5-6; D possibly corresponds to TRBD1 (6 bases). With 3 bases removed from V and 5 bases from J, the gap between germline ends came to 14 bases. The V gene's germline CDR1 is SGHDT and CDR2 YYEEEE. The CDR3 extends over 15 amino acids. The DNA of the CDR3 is TGTGCCAGCAGCTCATTCGACAGGCTCAATGAAAAACTGTTTTTT. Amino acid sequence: CASSSFDRLNEKLFF.

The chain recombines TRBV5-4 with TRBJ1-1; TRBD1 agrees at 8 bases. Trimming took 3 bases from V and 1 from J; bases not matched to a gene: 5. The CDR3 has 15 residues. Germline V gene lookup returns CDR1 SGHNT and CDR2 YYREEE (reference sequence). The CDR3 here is CASSSFQGANTEAFF. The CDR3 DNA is TGTGCCAGCAGCTCATTCCAGGGGGCGAACACTGAAGCTTTCTTT.

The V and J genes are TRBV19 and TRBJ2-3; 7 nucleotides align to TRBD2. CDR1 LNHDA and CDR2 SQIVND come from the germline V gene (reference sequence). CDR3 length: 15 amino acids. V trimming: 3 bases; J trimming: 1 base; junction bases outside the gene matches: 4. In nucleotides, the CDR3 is TGTGCCAGTAGTATGCAGGGAGGGGGCACAGATACGCAGTATTTT. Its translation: CASSMQGGGTDTQYF.

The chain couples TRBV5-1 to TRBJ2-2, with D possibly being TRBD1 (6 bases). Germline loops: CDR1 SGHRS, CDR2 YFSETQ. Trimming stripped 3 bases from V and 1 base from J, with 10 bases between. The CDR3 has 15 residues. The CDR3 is CASSSEQGNTGELFF. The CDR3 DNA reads TGCGCCAGCAGCTCGGAACAGGGGAACACCGGGGAGCTGTTTTTT. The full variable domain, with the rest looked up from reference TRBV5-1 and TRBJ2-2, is KAGVTQTPRYLIKTRGQQVTLSCSPISGHRSVSWYQQTPGQGLQFLFEYFSETQRNKGNFPGRFSGRQFSNSRSEMNVSTLELGDSALYLCASSSEQGNTGELFFGEGSRLTVL.

The CDR3 DNA follows: TGTGCCAGCAGCCAAGAAAGTCTAGCGGGAGGGAACACCATCTCCTACGAGCAGTACTTC. Translation gives CASSQESLAGGNTISYEQYF. J is TRBJ2-7 and V is TRBV4-2; 12 bases match TRBD2. This CDR3 has 20 amino acids. V was pared by 0 bases and J by 0 bases, with 12 bases of the junction left unmatched. CDR1 and CDR2 from the germline V gene are LGHNA and YNFKEQ.

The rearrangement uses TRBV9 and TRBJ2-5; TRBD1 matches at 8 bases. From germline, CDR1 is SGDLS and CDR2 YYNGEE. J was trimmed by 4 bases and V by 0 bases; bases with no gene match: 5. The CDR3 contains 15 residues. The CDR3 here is CASSVGFRGPETQYF. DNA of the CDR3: TGTGCCAGCAGCGTAGGTTTCAGGGGGCCAGAGACCCAGTACTTC.

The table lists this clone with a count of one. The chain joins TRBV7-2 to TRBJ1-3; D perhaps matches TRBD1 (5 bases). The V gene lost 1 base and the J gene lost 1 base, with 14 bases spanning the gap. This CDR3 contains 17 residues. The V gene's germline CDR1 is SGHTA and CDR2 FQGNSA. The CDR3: CASSLERGTRSGNTIYF. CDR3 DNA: TGTGCCAGCAGCTTAGAACGCGGGACTAGGTCTGGAAACACCATATATTTT.

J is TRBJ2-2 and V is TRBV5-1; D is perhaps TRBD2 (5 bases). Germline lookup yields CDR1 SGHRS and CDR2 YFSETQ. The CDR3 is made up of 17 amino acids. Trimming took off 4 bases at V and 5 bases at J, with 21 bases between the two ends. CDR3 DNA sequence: TGCGCCAGCAGCCCCGAGATCAGGCGGGTTGGGACCGGGGAGCTGTTTTTT. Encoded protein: CASSPEIRRVGTGELFF.

CDR3 sequence (DNA): TGTGCCAGCAGGGCAACCTACGAGCAGTACTTC. Protein product: CASRATYEQYF. The chain uses TRBV6-6 and TRBJ2-7; D uncertain. Germline V gives CDR1 MNHNY, CDR2 SVGAGI (reference sequence). The V end lost 6 bases, the J end lost 2 bases, and 5 bases lay between the germline ends. The CDR3 runs 11 residues.